These T cell receptor beta chains were read from a single sample in a study of cytomegalovirus exposure and HLA in healthy donors. Sequencing was performed with immunoSEQ multiplex PCR; in TCRdb, only in-frame clones are kept and a portion is missing. The data contain 130,000 to 150,000 clones, approximately 79% of them singletons. Sample: PBMCs. These receptors came from a man aged 18 to 30 in good health and CMV-seronegative. CDR3s include the opening cysteine and the closing phenylalanine or tryptophan. Fields, in order: V gene, clone size, D gene, J gene, CDR3 protein, CDR3 DNA. The D gene is left open where the match is weak. Clone size is shown for a subset of rows, as once, few, many or a class of expanded clone.

>TRBV11-3|-|-|TRBJ2-1
CASSLAGSQGFYNEQFF
TGTGCCAGCAGCTTAGCGGGTAGTCAGGGGTTCTACAATGAGCAGTTCTTC
>TRBV5-1|-|-|TRBJ1-3
CASSPGNSGNTIYF
TGCGCTAGCAGCCCAGGGAACTCTGGAAACACCATATATTTT
>TRBV7-9|-|-|TRBJ1-6
CSSSSRGGRGSPLHF
TGTTCCAGCAGCTCCCGTGGAGGGAGAGGTTCACCCCTCCACTTT
>TRBV4-3|once|-|TRBJ1-4
CASSQGITQGSYEKLFF
TGCGCCAGCAGCCAAGGAATAACGCAGGGTAGTTATGAAAAACTGTTTTTT
>TRBV4-2|-|TRBD2|TRBJ2-3
CASSHQSRTSGPDTQYF
TGTGCCAGCAGCCACCAATCTAGGACTAGCGGTCCAGATACGCAGTATTTT
>TRBV4-3|-|-|TRBJ2-6
CASSQGAGSGANVLTF
TGCGCCAGCAGCCAAGGGGCGGGCTCTGGGGCCAACGTCCTGACTTTC
>TRBV30|-|-|TRBJ1-2
CAWSVRQNYGYTF
TGTGCCTGGAGTGTACGCCAGAACTATGGCTACACCTTC
>TRBV7-9|-|TRBD1|TRBJ2-7
CASSLGTGAYEQYF
TGTGCCAGCAGCTTAGGGACAGGAGCCTACGAGCAGTACTTC
>TRBV7-9|-|-|TRBJ1-4
CASSLRGADEKLFF
TGTGCCAGCAGCTTGCGGGGCGCGGATGAAAAACTGTTTTTT
>TRBV5-4|few|-|TRBJ1-3
CASSLGTAPGNTIYF
TGTGCCAGCAGCTTGGGGACAGCTCCTGGAAACACCATATATTTT
>TRBV7-9|-|-|TRBJ2-1
CAGKRVDEQFF
TGTGCCGGCAAGAGGGTCGATGAGCAGTTCTTC
>TRBV2|few|-|TRBJ1-2
CASSLYGYTF
TGTGCCAGCAGTCTCTATGGCTACACCTTC
>TRBV7-2|-|-|TRBJ2-3
CASSSPTRQPDTQYF
TGTGCCAGCAGCTCACCCACTCGACAGCCAGATACGCAGTATTTT
>TRBV7-2|-|TRBD2|TRBJ2-3
CASSLVTSGENTDTQYF
TGTGCCAGCAGCTTAGTAACTAGCGGGGAGAACACAGATACGCAGTATTTT
>TRBV7-8|-|-|TRBJ2-6
CASSPGLSGANVLTF
TGTGCCAGCAGCCCCGGACTATCTGGGGCCAACGTCCTGACTTTC
>TRBV19|-|TRBD1|TRBJ2-1
CASSIGEGGFFYNEQFF
TGTGCCAGTAGTATAGGGGAAGGGGGCTTTTTCTACAATGAGCAGTTCTTC
>TRBV11-1|-|-|TRBJ2-7
CASSAGNRPYEQYF
TGTGCCAGCAGCGCGGGTAACAGACCCTACGAGCAGTACTTC
>TRBV9|-|TRBD2|TRBJ2-1
CASSVGGASGGNEQFF
TGTGCCAGCAGCGTCGGGGGGGCTAGCGGGGGCAATGAGCAGTTCTTC
>TRBV6-4|-|-|TRBJ1-2
CASSPRGNYGYTF
TGTGCCAGCAGTCCCCGGGGAAACTATGGCTACACCTTC
>TRBV7-2|-|-|TRBJ1-2
CASSPRGGVGGYTF
TGTGCCAGCAGCCCAAGGGGGGGGGTCGGTGGCTACACCTTC
>TRBV18|-|-|TRBJ1-1
CASSPQTSDFTEAFF
TGTGCCAGCTCACCACAGACCAGCGATTTCACTGAAGCTTTCTTT
>TRBV6-5|few|-|TRBJ2-2
CASSLNTGELFF
TGTGCCAGCAGTCTGAACACCGGGGAGCTGTTTTTT
>TRBV5-6|few|-|TRBJ1-1
CASSLGGELLNTEAFF
TGTGCCAGCAGCTTGGGGGGGGAACTCCTGAACACTGAAGCTTTCTTT
>TRBV7-9|-|TRBD1|TRBJ1-2
CASSQGANGYTF
TGTGCCAGCAGCCAGGGGGCGAATGGCTACACCTTC
>TRBV7-2|-|-|TRBJ2-7
CASSFTYEQYF
TGTGCCAGCAGCTTTACCTACGAGCAGTACTTC
>TRBV10-3|-|-|TRBJ2-1
CAISDPGQGNRNEQFF
TGTGCCATCAGTGATCCAGGGCAGGGAAATCGCAATGAGCAGTTCTTC
>TRBV18|-|-|TRBJ2-4
CASSPRTGINIQYF
TGTGCCAGCTCACCCAGAACAGGGATAAACATTCAGTACTTC
>TRBV4-1|-|-|TRBJ1-1
CASSQDAGEYTEAFF
TGCGCCAGCAGCCAAGACGCAGGGGAATACACTGAAGCTTTCTTT
>TRBV5-1|-|-|TRBJ1-1
CASSLALGTEAFF
TGCGCCAGCAGCTTGGCCCTCGGCACTGAAGCTTTCTTT
>TRBV30|once|-|TRBJ2-2
CAWIPDTGELFF
TGTGCCTGGATCCCGGACACCGGGGAGCTGTTTTTT
>TRBV10-3|-|TRBD1|TRBJ2-3
CATGTGRSTDTQYF
TGTGCCACAGGGACAGGGAGGAGCACAGATACGCAGTATTTT
>TRBV2|-|-|TRBJ2-5
CASTVRQGLETQYF
TGTGCCAGCACCGTGAGACAGGGACTAGAGACCCAGTACTTC
>TRBV30|-|-|TRBJ1-4
CAWTRGQQPLGGEKLFF
TGTGCCTGGACCCGGGGTCAGCAGCCCCTCGGGGGTGAAAAACTGTTTTTT
>TRBV4-1|-|TRBD2|TRBJ2-5
CASSPHQSSGAETQYF
TGCGCCAGCAGCCCGCATCAGTCTAGCGGGGCAGAGACCCAGTACTTC
>TRBV5-6|few|-|TRBJ1-1
CASSFEEGRAFF
TGTGCCAGCAGCTTTGAGGAGGGGCGAGCTTTCTTT
>TRBV6-5|-|-|TRBJ2-5
CASSYEGETQYF
TGTGCCAGCAGTTACGAGGGTGAGACCCAGTACTTC
>TRBV30|-|-|TRBJ1-1
CAWKNRRNTEAFF
TGTGCCTGGAAGAACAGGCGAAACACTGAAGCTTTCTTT
>TRBV27|once|-|TRBJ1-4
CASSFWQGDEKLFF
TGTGCCAGCAGTTTTTGGCAGGGCGATGAAAAACTGTTTTTT
>TRBV9|-|TRBD1|TRBJ2-5
CASSVSGGEETQYF
TGTGCCAGCAGCGTCTCAGGGGGAGAAGAGACCCAGTACTTC
>TRBV6-5|-|TRBD1|TRBJ2-7
CASSIGQGHYEQYF
TGTGCCAGCAGCATCGGACAGGGACACTACGAGCAGTACTTC
>TRBV4-3|-|-|TRBJ1-2
CASSQEPRAANYGYTF
TGCGCCAGCAGCCAAGAACCTAGAGCTGCCAACTATGGCTACACCTTC
>TRBV11-2|-|-|TRBJ1-1
CASTPSWGASTEAFF
TGTGCCAGCACCCCATCGTGGGGCGCGAGCACTGAAGCTTTCTTT
>TRBV19|few|-|TRBJ1-5
CASKSGGQPQHF
TGTGCCAGTAAATCGGGTGGTCAGCCCCAGCATTTT
>TRBV6-4|-|-|TRBJ1-6
CASSVSGFSPPLHF
TGTGCCAGCAGTGTTTCAGGGTTTAGTCCACCCCTCCACTTT
>TRBV9|-|-|TRBJ2-1
CASRTGPGVGGDEQFF
TGTGCCAGCAGGACAGGCCCCGGGGTGGGTGGTGATGAGCAGTTCTTC
>TRBV5-1|-|-|TRBJ1-2
CASSLDRANYGYTF
TGCGCCAGCAGCTTGGACAGAGCCAACTATGGCTACACCTTC
>TRBV30|-|TRBD1|TRBJ1-2
CAWRVQGVGGYTF
TGTGCCTGGAGGGTACAGGGGGTTGGAGGCTACACCTTC
>TRBV6-5|-|TRBD2|TRBJ2-5
CASRGLAGQETQYF
TGTGCCAGCAGGGGACTAGCGGGGCAAGAGACCCAGTACTTC
>TRBV27|-|-|TRBJ2-2
CASSFQAGIGTGELFF
TGTGCCAGCAGTTTTCAAGCAGGGATAGGCACCGGGGAGCTGTTTTTT
>TRBV7-2|-|-|TRBJ2-3
CASSSVDTQYF
TGTGCCAGCAGCTCCGTGGATACGCAGTATTTT
>TRBV7-8|-|TRBD1|TRBJ1-5
CASSRTGDRDQPQHF
TGTGCCAGCAGCCGCACAGGGGATAGGGATCAGCCCCAGCATTTT
>TRBV6-5|once|-|TRBJ2-3
CASSYAEVSTDTQYF
TGTGCCAGCAGTTACGCAGAGGTCAGCACAGATACGCAGTATTTT
>TRBV9|once|-|TRBJ2-3
CASSPRPGTDTQYF
TGTGCCAGCAGCCCACGCCCAGGCACAGATACGCAGTATTTT
>TRBV6-6|-|-|TRBJ1-5
CASGPRGQGNQPQHF
TGTGCCAGCGGCCCCCGGGGACAAGGCAATCAGCCCCAGCATTTT
>TRBV6-5|-|TRBD2|TRBJ2-1
CASVAGGRYNEQFF
TGTGCCAGCGTTGCGGGGGGACGATACAATGAGCAGTTCTTC